Following are 3 T cell receptor beta chains from one sample sequenced in a study of cytomegalovirus exposure and HLA in healthy donors. The PCR was carried out with 60 Vbeta primers and 13 Jbeta primers. TCRdb's table, derived via immunoSEQ multiplex PCR, lists solely in-frame clones and lacks some. The table has about 70,000 clones, 60% to 80% seen once. The sequenced material came from PBMCs. The receptors here all came from a man in his forties or fifties in good health and CMV-seropositive.

This rearrangement joins TRBV5-1 to TRBJ2-2, with D perhaps TRBD2 (5 bases). Trimming removed 7 bases at V and 4 bases at J, with 20 bases between. The CDR3 consists of 16 residues. From germline, CDR1 is SGHRS and CDR2 YFSETQ. The CDR3 is CASRRGVGGGTGELFF. The CDR3 DNA reads TGCGCCAGCCGCCGTGGGGTAGGAGGTGGCACCGGGGAGCTGTTTTTT. Full variable domain (outside the CDR3, taken from reference TRBV5-1 and TRBJ2-2): KAGVTQTPRYLIKTRGQQVTLSCSPISGHRSVSWYQQTPGQGLQFLFEYFSETQRNKGNFPGRFSGRQFSNSRSEMNVSTLELGDSALYLCASRRGVGGGTGELFFGEGSRLTVL.

The rearrangement uses TRBV4-3 and TRBJ1-4, with 7 bases identical to TRBD1. V was pared by 4 bases and J by 7 bases, with 6 bases of the junction left unmatched. Germline CDR1 and CDR2: LGHNA and YSLEER. The CDR3 runs 14 residues. The CDR3 region is CASSPEGGPEKLFF. In DNA form, the CDR3 reads TGCGCCAGCAGCCCTGAAGGGGGCCCTGAAAAACTGTTTTTT.

The genes are TRBV5-1 and TRBJ2-5; the match to TRBD2 covers 11 bases. Trimming at V came to 0 bases and at J to 4 bases, leaving 5 bases not matched to a gene. Germline lookup yields CDR1 SGHRS and CDR2 YFSETQ. This CDR3 is 16 amino acids long. The CDR3 protein is CASSLGLAGTGETQYF. DNA for the CDR3: TGCGCCAGCAGCTTGGGACTAGCGGGGACGGGAGAGACCCAGTACTTC.